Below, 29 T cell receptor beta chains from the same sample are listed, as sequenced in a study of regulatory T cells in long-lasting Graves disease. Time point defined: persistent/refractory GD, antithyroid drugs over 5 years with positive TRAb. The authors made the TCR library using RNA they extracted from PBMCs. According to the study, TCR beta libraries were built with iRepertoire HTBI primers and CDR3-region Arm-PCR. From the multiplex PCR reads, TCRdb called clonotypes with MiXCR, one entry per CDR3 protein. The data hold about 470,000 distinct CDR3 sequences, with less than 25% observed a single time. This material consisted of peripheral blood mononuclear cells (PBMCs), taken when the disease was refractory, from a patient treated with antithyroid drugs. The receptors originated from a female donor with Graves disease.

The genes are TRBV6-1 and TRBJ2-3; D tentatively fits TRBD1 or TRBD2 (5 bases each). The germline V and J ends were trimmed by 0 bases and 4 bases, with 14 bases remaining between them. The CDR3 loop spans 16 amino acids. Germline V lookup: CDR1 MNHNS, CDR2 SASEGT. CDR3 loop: CASSEASVGRADTQYF. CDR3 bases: TGTGCCAGCAGTGAAGCATCGGTGGGGCGGGCAGATACGCAGTATTTT.

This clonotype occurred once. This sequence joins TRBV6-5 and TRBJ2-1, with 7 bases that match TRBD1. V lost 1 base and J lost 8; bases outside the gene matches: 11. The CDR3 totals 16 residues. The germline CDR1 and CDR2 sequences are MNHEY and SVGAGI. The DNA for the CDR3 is TGTGCCAGCAGTTACTATGATCCACAGGGGTTGTATGAGCAGTTCTTC. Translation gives CASSYYDPQGLYEQFF.

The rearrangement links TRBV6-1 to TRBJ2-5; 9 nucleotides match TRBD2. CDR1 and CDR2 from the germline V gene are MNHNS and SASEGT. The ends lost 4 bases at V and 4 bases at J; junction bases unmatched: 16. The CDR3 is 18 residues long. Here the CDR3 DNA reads TGTGCCAGCAGTGGAGCAATTTTACGGGGGACTAGCTCAGAGACCCAGTACTTC. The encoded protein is CASSGAILRGTSSETQYF.

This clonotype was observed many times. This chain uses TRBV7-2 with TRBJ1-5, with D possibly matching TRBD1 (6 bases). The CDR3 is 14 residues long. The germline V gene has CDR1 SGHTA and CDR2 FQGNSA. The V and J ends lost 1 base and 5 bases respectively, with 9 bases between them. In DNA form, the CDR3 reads TGTGCCAGCAGCTTAGTGGGGGGCGATCAGCCCCAGCATTTT. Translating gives CASSLVGGDQPQHF.

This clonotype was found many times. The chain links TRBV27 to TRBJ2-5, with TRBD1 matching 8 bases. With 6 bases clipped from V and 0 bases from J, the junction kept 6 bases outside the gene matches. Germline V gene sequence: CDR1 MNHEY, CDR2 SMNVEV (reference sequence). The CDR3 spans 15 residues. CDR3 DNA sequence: TGTGCCAGCAGACCATGGACAGGGTACCAAGAGACCCAGTACTTC. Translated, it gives CASRPWTGYQETQYF.

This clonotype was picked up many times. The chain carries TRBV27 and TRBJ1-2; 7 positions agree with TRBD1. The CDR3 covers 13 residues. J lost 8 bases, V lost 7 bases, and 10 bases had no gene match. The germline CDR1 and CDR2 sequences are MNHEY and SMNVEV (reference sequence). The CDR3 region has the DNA TGTGCCAGCACTACTACAGGGGAACAGGGCTACACCTTC. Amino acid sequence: CASTTTGEQGYTF.

DNA for the CDR3: TGTGCCAGCAGCTTAGCGGCCCCCATAGCGGGAGGGCCCCTGGAGCAGTACTTC. Translated: CASSLAAPIAGGPLEQYF. V usage is TRBV13 and J usage is TRBJ2-7, with 11 bases fitting TRBD2. The ends lost 1 base at V and 7 bases at J; junction bases unmatched: 15. CDR1 is PRHDT, CDR2 FYEKMQ, per germline (reference sequence). The CDR3 is 18 residues long.

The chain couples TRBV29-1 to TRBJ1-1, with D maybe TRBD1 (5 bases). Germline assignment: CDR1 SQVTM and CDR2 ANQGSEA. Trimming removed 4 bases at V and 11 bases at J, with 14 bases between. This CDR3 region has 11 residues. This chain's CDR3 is CSVGLDTAAFF. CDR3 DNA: TGCAGCGTTGGGTTGGACACGGCGGCTTTCTTT.

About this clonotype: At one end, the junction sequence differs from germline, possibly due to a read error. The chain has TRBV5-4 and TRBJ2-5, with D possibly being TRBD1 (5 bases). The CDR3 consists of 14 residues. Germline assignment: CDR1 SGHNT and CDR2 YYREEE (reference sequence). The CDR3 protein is CASSLVRQQEAQYF. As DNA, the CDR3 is TGTGCCAGCAGCTTGGTGAGACAGCAAGAGGCCCAGTACTTC.

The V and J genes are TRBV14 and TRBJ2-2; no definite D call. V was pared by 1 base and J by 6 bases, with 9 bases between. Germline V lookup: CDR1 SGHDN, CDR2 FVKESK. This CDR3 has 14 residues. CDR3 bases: TGTGCCAGCAGCCAAGTGGCCGGATCCGGGGAGCTGTTTTTT. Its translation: CASSQVAGSGELFF.

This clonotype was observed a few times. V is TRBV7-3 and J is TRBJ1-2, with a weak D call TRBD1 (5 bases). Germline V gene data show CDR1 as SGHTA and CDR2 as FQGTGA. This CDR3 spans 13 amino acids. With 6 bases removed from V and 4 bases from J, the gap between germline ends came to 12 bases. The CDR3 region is CASSTRDGYGYTF. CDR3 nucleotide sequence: TGTGCCAGCAGTACCAGGGACGGCTATGGCTACACCTTC.

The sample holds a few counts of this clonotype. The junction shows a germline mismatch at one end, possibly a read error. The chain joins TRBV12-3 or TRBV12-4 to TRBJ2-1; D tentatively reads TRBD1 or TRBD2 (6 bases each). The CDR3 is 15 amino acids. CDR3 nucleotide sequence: TGTGCCAGCAGATTAGGCAGGAGGGGGAACAATGAGCAGTTCTTC. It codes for CASRLGRRGNNEQFF.

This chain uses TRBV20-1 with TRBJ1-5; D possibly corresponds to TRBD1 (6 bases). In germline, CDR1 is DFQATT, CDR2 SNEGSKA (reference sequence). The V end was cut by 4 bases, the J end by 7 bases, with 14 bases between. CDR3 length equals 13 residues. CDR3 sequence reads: CSATRQVDQPQHF. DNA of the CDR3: TGCAGTGCTACACGACAGGTTGACCAGCCCCAGCATTTT.

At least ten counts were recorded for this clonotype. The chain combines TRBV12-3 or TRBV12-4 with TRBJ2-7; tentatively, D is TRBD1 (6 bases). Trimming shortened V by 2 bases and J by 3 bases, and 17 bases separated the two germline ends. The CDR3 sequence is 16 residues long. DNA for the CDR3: TGTGCCAGCAGTTTAAGGGCAGGGGACCGTTACTACGAGCAGTACTTC. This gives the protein CASSLRAGDRYYEQYF.

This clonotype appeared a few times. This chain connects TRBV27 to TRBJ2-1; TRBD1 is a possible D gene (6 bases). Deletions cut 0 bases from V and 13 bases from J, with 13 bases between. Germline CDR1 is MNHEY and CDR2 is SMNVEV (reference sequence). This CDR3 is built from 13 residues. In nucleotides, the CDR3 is TGTGCCAGCAGTTTATCGGGACACGGAAATCAGTTCTTC. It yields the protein CASSLSGHGNQFF.

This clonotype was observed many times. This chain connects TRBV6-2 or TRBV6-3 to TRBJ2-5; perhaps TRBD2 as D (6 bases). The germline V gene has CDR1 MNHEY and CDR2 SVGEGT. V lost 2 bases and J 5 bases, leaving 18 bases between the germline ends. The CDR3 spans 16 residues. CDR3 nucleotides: TGTGCCAGCAGTTACAGAGGTAGAGGGAGCGGGGAGACCCAGTACTTC. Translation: CASSYRGRGSGETQYF.

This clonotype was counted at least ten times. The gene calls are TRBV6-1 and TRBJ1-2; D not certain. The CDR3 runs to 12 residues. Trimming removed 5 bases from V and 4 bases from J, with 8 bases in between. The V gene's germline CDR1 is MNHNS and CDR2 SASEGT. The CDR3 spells CASSKTRYGYTF. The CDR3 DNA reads TGTGCCAGCAGTAAAACTCGCTATGGCTACACCTTC.

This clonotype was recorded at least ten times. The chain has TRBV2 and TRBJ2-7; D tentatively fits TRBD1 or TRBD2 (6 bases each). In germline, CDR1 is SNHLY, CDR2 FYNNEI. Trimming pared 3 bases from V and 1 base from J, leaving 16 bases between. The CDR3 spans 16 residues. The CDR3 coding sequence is TGTGCCAGCAGTGACACCGCCGGGGGCTTATCCTACGAGCAGTACTTC. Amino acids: CASSDTAGGLSYEQYF.

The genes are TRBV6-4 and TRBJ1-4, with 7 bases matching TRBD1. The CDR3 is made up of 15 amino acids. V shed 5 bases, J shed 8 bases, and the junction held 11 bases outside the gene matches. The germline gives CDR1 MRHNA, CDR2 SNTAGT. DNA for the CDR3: TGTGCCAGCAGTTACTGGGGGACAGTGGAGGAAAAACTGTTTTTT. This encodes CASSYWGTVEEKLFF.

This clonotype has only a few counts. Here the CDR3 reads CASSHPGAYEQYF. The CDR3 region has the DNA TGTGCCAGCAGCCACCCGGGGGCCTACGAGCAGTACTTC. The chain is built from TRBV7-9 and TRBJ2-7; perhaps TRBD2 as D (6 bases). Germline loops: CDR1 SEHNR, CDR2 FQNEAQ (reference sequence). V was cut by 5 bases and J by 2 bases, with 10 bases left in between. The CDR3 spans 13 residues.

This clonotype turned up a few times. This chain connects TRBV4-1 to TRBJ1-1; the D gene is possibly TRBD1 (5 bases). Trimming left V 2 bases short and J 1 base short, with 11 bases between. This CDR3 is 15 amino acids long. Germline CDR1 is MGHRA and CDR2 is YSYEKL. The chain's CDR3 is CASSQTSTGNTEAFF. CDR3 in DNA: TGCGCCAGCAGCCAAACTTCAACAGGGAACACTGAAGCTTTCTTT.

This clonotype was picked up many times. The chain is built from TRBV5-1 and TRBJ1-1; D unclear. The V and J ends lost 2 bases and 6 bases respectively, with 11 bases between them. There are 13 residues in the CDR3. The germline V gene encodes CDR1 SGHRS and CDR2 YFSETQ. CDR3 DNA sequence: TGCGCCAGCAGCTTCAAGGGTTCCGCTGAAGCTTTCTTT. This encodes CASSFKGSAEAFF.

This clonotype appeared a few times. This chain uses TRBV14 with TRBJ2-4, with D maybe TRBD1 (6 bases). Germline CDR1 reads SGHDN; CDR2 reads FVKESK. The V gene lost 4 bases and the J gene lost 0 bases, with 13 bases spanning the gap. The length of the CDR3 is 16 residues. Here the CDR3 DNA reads TGTGCCAGCAGCCGCACACAGGGACGAGCCAAAAACATTCAGTACTTC. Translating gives CASSRTQGRAKNIQYF.

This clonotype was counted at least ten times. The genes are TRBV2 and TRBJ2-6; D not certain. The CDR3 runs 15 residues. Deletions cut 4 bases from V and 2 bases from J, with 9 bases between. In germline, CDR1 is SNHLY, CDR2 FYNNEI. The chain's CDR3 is CASSADRAGANVLTF. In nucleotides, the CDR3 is TGTGCCAGCAGTGCAGACCGTGCTGGGGCCAACGTCCTGACTTTC.

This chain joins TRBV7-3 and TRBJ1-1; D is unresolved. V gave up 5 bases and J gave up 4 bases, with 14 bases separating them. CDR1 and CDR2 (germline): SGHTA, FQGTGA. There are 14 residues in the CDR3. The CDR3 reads CASSPRPGGTEAFF. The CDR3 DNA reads TGTGCCAGCAGCCCTAGGCCGGGCGGCACTGAAGCTTTCTTT.

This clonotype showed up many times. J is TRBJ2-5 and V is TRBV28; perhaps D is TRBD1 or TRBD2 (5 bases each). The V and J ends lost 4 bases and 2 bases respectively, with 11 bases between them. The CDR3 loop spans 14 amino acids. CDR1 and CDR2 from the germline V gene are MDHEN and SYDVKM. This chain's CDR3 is CASSSGRWQETQYF. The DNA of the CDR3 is TGTGCCAGCAGTTCGGGACGTTGGCAAGAGACCCAGTACTTC.

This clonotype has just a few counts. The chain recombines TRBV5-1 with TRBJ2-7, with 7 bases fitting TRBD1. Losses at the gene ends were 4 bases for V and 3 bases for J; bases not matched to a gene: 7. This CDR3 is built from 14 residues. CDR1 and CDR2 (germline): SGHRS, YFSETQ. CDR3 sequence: CASSQLTGSYEQYF. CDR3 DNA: TGCGCCAGCAGCCAACTGACAGGGAGCTACGAGCAGTACTTC.

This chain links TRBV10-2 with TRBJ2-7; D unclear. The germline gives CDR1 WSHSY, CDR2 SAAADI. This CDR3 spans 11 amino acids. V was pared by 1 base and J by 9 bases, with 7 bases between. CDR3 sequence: CASSEFPGQYF. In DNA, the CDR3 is TGCGCCAGCAGTGAGTTCCCCGGGCAGTACTTC.

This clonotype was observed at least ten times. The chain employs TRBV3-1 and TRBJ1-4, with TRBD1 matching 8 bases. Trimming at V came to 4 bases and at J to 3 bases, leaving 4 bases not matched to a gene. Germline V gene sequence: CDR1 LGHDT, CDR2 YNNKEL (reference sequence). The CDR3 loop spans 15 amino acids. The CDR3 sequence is CASSPRQGPNEKLFF. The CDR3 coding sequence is TGTGCCAGCAGCCCCCGACAGGGGCCTAATGAAAAACTGTTTTTT. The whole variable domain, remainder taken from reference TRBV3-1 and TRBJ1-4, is DTAVSQTPKYLVTQMGNDKSIKCEQNLGHDTMYWYKQDSKKFLKIMFSYNNKELIINETVPNRFSPKSPDKAHLNLHINSLELGDSAVYFCASSPRQGPNEKLFFGSGTQLSVL.